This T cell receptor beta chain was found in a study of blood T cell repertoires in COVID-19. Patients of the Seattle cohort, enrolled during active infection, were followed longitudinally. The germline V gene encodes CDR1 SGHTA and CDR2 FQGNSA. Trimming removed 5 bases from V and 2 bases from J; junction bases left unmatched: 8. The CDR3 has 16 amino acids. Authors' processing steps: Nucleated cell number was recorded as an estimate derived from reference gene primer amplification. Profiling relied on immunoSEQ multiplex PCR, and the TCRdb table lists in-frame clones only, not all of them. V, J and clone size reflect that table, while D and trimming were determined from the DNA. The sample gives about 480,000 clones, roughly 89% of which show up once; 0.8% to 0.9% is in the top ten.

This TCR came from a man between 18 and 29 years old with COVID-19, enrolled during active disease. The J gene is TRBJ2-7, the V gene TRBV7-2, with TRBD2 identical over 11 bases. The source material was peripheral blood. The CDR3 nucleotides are TGTGCCAGCAGCCCGAGGGGGACTAGCGGACCCTACGAGCAGTACTTC. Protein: CASSPRGTSGPYEQYF. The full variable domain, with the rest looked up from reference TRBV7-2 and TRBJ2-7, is GAGVSQSPSNKVTEKGKDVELRCDPISGHTALYWYRQSLGQGLEFLIYFQGNSAPDKSGLPSDRFSAERTGGSVSTLTIQRTQQEDSAVYLCASSPRGTSGPYEQYFGPGTRLTVT.